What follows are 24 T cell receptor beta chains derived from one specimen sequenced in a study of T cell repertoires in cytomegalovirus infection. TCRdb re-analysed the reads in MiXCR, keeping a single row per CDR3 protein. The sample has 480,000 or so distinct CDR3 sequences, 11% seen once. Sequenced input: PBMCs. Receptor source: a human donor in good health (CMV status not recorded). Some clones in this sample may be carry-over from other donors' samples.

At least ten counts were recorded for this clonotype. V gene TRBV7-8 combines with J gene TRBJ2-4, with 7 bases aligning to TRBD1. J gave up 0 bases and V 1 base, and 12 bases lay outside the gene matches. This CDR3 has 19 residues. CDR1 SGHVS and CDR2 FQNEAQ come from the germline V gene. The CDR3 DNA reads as TGTGCCAGCAGCTTAGTAAGGGTCGGACAGGACAGAGCCAAAAACATTCAGTACTTC. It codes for CASSLVRVGQDRAKNIQYF.

CDR3 protein: CASRAMGADTQYF. The CDR3 DNA reads TGTGCCAGCAGGGCTATGGGGGCAGATACGCAGTATTTT. The chain employs TRBV6-5 and TRBJ2-3, with D perhaps matching TRBD1 or TRBD2 (5 bases each). Germline CDR1 reads MNHEY; CDR2 reads SVGAGI. V was clipped by 6 bases and J by 4 bases, with 11 bases between them. This CDR3 has 13 residues.

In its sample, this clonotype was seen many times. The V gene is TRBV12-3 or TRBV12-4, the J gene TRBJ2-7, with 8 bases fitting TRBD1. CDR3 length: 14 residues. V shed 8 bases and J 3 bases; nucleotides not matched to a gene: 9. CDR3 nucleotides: TGTGCCAGCGCCGGGACAGGATCTATCTACGAGCAGTACTTC. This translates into CASAGTGSIYEQYF.

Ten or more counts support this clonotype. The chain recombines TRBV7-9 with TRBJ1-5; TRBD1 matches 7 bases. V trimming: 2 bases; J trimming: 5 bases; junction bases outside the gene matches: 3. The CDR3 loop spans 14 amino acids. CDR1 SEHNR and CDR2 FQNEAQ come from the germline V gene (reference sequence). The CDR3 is CASSLNRGDQPQHF. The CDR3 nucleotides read TGTGCCAGCAGCTTAAACAGGGGCGATCAGCCCCAGCATTTT.

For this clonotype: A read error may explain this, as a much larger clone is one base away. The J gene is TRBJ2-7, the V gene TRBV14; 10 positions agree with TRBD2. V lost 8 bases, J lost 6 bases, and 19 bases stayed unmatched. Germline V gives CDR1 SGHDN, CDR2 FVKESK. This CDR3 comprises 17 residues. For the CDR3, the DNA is TGTGCCAGCGGCCCGCCTCTACTAGCGGGAAGCCCCCGCGAGCAGTACTTC. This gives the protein CASGPPLLAGSPREQYF.

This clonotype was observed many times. CDR3: CASSFPGQGAQTQYF. The CDR3 DNA sequence: TGTGCCAGCAGCTTTCCGGGACAGGGGGCGCAGACCCAGTACTTC. The J gene is TRBJ2-5, the V gene TRBV7-8; 12 positions match TRBD1. V shed 3 bases, J shed 6 bases, and the junction held 5 bases outside the gene matches. The germline CDR1 and CDR2 sequences are SGHVS and FQNEAQ. The CDR3 is 15 residues long.

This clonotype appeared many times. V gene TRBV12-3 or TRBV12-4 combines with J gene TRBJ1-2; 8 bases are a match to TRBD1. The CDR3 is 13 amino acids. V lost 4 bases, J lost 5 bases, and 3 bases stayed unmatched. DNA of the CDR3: TGTGCCAGCAGTTCCCGGGACAGGTATGGCTACACCTTC. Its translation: CASSSRDRYGYTF.

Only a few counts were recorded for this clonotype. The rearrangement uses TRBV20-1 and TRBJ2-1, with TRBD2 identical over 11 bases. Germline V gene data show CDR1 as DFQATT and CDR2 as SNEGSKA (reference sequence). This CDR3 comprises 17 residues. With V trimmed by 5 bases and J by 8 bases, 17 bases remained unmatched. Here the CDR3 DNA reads TGCAGTGCTGGGGGGGCTTTGGCTAGCGGGAGGTCGGATGAGCAGTTCTTC. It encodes CSAGGALASGRSDEQFF.

The CDR3 region is CSVEDWGGTEAFF. DNA of the CDR3: TGCAGCGTTGAAGACTGGGGGGGGACTGAAGCTTTCTTT. The chain couples TRBV29-1 to TRBJ1-1, with a tentative D call TRBD1 (5 bases). The V end lost 0 bases, the J end lost 5 bases, and 10 bases lay between the germline ends. Germline CDR1 SQVTM, CDR2 ANQGSEA. CDR3 length equals 13 residues.

The chain's CDR3 is CASSTNRVPNQPQHF. The CDR3 region has the DNA TGTGCCAGCAGCACCAACAGGGTTCCTAATCAGCCCCAGCATTTT. This chain joins TRBV11-2 and TRBJ1-5; perhaps TRBD1 as D (6 bases). Deletions cut 5 bases from V and 4 bases from J, with 15 bases between. The CDR3 length is 15 residues. Per the germline V gene, CDR1 is SGHAT and CDR2 is FQNNGV.

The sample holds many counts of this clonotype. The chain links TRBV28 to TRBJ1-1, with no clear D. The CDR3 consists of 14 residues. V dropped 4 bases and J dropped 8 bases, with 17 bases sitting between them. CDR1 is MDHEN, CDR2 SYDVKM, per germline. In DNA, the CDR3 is TGTGCCAGCAGTTACTCCGACCTACGTCGGGAAGCTTTCTTT. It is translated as CASSYSDLRREAFF.

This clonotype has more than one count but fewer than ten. DNA for the CDR3: TGTGCCAGCTCACCTCCCCTGAGCCGTGCCTACAATGAGCAGTTCTTC. It specifies CASSPPLSRAYNEQFF. This chain links TRBV18 with TRBJ2-1; D uncertain. CDR1 KGHSH and CDR2 LQKENI come from the germline V gene. The V end lost 3 bases, the J end lost 2 bases, and 14 bases lay between the germline ends. The CDR3 contains 16 residues.

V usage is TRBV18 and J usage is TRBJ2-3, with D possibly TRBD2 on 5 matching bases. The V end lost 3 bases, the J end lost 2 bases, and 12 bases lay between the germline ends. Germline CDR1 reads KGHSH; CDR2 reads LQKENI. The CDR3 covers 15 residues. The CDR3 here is CASSPRGPTTDTQYF. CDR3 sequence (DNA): TGTGCCAGCTCACCCCGGGGTCCTACCACAGATACGCAGTATTTT.

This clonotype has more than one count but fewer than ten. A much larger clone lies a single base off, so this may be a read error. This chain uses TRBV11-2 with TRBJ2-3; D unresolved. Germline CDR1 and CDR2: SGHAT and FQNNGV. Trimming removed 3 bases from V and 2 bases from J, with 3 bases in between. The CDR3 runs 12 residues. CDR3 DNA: TGTGCCAGCAGCTTCGCCACAGATACGCAGTATTTT. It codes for CASSFATDTQYF. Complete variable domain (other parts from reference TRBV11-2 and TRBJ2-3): EAGVAQSPRYKIIEKRQSVAFWCNPISGHATLYWYQQILGQGPKLLIQFQNNGVVDDSQLPKDRFSAERLKGVDSTLKIQPAKLEDSAVYLCASSFATDTQYFGPGTRLTVL.

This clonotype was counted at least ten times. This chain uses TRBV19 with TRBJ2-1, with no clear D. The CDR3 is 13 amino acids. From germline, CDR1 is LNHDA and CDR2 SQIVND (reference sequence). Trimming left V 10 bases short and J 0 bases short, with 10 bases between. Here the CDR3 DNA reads TGTGCCACCGGATGGAGCTCCTACAATGAGCAGTTCTTC. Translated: CATGWSSYNEQFF.

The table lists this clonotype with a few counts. DNA of the CDR3: TGTGCCAGCAGCTTGCCGTTTGGGGCTGTGGCTGAAGCTTTCTTT. It translates to CASSLPFGAVAEAFF. This sequence joins TRBV5-6 and TRBJ1-1; weak D call: TRBD1 (5 bases). The CDR3 is 15 amino acids. Germline lookup yields CDR1 SGHDT and CDR2 YYEEEE. Trimming cost V 1 base and J 6 bases, with 16 bases left between them.

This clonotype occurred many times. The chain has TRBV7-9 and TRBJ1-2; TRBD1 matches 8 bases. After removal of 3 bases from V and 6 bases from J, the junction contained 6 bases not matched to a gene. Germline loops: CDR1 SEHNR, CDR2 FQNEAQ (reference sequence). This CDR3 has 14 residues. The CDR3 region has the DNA TGTGCCAGCAGCTTCACACCGACAGGGGATGGCTACACCTTC. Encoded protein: CASSFTPTGDGYTF.

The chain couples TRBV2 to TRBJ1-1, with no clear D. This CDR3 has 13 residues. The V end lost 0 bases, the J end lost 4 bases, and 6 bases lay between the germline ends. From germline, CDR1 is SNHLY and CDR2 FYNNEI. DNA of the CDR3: TGTGCCAGCAGTGAAGCGGCAACCACTGAAGCTTTCTTT. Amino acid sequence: CASSEAATTEAFF.

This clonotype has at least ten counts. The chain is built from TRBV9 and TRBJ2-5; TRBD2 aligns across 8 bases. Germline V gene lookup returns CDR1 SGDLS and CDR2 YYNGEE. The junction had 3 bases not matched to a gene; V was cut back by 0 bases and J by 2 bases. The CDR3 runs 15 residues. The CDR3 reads CASSVDPGGQETQYF. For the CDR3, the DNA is TGTGCCAGCAGCGTAGACCCGGGAGGGCAAGAGACCCAGTACTTC.

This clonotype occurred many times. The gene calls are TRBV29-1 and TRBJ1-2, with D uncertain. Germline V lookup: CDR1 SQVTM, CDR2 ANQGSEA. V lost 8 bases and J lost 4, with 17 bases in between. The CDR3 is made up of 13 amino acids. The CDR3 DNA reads TGCAGCCCTGCTGGGCCGAATGTCTATGGCTACACCTTC. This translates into CSPAGPNVYGYTF.

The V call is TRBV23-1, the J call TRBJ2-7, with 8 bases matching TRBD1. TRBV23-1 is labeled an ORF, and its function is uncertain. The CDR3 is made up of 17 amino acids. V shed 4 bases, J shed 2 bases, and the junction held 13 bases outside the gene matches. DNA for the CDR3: TGCGCCAGCAGTCGCCGAGACAGGGGACAGGTTCCCTACGAGCAGTACTTC. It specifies CASSRRDRGQVPYEQYF.

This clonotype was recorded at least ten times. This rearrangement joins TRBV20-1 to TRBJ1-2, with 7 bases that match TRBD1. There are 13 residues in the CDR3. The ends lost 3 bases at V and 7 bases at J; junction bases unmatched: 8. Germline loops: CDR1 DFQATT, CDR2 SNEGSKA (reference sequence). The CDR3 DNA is TGCAGTGCTAGTCGACAGGGTTTGGTTGGCTACACCTTC. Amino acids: CSASRQGLVGYTF.

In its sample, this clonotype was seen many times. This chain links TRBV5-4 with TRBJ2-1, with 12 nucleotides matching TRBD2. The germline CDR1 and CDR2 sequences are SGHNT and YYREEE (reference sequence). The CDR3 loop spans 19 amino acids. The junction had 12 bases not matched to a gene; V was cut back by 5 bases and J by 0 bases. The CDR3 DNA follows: TGTGCCAGCAGGTCTGACGGACTAGCGGGACTTAGCTCCTACAATGAGCAGTTCTTC. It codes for CASRSDGLAGLSSYNEQFF.

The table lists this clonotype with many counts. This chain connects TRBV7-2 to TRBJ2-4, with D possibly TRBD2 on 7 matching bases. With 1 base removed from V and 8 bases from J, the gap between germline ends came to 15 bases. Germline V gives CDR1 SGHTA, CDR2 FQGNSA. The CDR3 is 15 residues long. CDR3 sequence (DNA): TGTGCCAGCAGCTTAGGAAGAGGGGGGGCATACATTCAGTACTTC. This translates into CASSLGRGGAYIQYF.